This record covers a single T cell receptor (beta chain). Clones were sequenced by immunoSEQ multiplex PCR, and TCRdb holds only the in-frame ones, with some missing. The table includes about 70,000 clones, about 91% detected once. This sample was taken from a study of T cell changes during pregnancy in multiple sclerosis. Trimming cost V 3 bases and J 2 bases; bases outside gene matches: 7. The CDR3 contains 15 residues. The germline CDR1 and CDR2 sequences are SGHNT and YYREEE (reference sequence). Sequenced material: peripheral blood, taken in the first trimester of pregnancy. This clonotype was sampled from a female donor with multiple sclerosis, enrolled in a pregnancy study. This chain uses TRBV5-4 with TRBJ2-5; TRBD2 matches 7 bases. The CDR3 loop is CASSSQRGRQETQYF. Written as DNA, the CDR3 is TGTGCCAGCAGCTCGCAGCGGGGACGACAAGAGACCCAGTACTTC.